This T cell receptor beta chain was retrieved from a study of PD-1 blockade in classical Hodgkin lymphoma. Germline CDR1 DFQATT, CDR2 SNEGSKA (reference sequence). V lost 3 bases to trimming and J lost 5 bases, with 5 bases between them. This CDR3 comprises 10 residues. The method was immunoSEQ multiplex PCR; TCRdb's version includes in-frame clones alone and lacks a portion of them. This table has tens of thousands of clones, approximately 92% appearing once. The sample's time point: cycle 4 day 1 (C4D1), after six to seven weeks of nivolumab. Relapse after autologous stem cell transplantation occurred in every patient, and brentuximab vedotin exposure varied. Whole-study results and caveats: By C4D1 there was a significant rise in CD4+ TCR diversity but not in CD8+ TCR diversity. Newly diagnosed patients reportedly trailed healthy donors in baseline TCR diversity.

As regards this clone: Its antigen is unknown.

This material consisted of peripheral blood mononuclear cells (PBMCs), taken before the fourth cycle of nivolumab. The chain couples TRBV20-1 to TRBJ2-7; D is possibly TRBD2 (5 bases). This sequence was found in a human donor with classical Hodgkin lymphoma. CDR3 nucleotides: TGCAGTGCTAGCGGGAACGAGCAGTACTTC. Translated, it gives CSASGNEQYF.